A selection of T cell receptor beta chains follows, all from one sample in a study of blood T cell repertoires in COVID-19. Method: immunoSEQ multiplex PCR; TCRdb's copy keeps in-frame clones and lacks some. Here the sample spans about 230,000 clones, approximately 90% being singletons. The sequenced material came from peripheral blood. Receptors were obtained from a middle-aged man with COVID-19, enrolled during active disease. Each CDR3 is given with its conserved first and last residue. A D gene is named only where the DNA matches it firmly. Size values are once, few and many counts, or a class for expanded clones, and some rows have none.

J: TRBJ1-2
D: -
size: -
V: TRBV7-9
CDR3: CASSFGRIYGYTF
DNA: TGTGCCAGCAGCTTTGGCAGAATCTATGGCTACACCTTC

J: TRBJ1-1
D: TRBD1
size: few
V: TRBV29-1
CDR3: CSADEGQGVGVAFF
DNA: TGCAGCGCTGATGAAGGACAGGGAGTAGGGGTTGCTTTCTTT

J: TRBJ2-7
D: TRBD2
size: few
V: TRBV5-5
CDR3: CASSLKAGVGNYEQYF
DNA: TGTGCCAGCAGCTTGAAAGCGGGAGTTGGTAACTACGAGCAGTACTTC

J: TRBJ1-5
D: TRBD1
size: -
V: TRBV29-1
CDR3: CSVAGQGSDQPQHF
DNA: TGCAGCGTAGCGGGACAGGGGTCGGATCAGCCCCAGCATTTT

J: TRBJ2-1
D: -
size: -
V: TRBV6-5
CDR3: CGVGGIPHEQFF
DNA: TGTGGGGTTGGGGGCATACCCCATGAGCAGTTCTTC

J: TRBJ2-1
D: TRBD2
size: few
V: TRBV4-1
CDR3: CASSEGLAGTNEQFF
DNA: TGCGCCAGCAGTGAGGGACTAGCGGGAACCAATGAGCAGTTCTTC

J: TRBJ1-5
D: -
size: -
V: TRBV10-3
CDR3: CAISEDLGGISNQPQHF
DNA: TGTGCCATCAGTGAGGATTTAGGAGGGATTAGCAATCAGCCCCAGCATTTT

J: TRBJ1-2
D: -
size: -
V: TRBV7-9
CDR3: CASSSTRSEPLYGYTF
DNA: TGTGCCAGCAGCTCGACGAGGTCCGAGCCTCTCTATGGCTACACCTTC

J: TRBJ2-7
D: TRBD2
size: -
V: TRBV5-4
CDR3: CASSLSGTGEQYF
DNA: TGTGCCAGCAGCTTGAGCGGGACTGGCGAGCAGTACTTC

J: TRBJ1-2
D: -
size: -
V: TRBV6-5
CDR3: CASSYNGGLRGYTF
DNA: TGTGCCAGCAGTTACAACGGGGGGCTGAGGGGCTACACCTTC

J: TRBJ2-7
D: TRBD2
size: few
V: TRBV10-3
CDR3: CAISGGIAGGQYEQYF
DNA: TGTGCCATCAGTGGGGGAATAGCGGGAGGGCAGTACGAGCAGTACTTC

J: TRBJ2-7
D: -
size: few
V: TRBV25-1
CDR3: CASSDRGYEQYF
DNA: TGTGCCAGCAGTGACAGGGGCTACGAGCAGTACTTC

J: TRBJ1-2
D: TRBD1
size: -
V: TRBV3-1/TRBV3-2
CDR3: CASSHLTGGGDGYTF
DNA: TGTGCCAGCAGCCACCTGACAGGGGGCGGTGATGGCTACACCTTT

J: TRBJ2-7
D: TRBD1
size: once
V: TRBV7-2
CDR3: CASSLLGTGLYEQYF
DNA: TGTGCCAGCAGCTTATTGGGGACAGGGCTCTACGAGCAGTACTTC

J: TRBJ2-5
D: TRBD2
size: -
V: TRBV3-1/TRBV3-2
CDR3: CASSHLGGRPGETQYF
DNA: TGTGCCAGCAGCCACCTGGGCGGGAGGCCCGGAGAGACCCAGTACTTC

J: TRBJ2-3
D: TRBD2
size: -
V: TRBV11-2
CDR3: CASSSRGVNLAGASDTQYF
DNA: TGTGCCAGCAGCTCTAGGGGAGTCAACTTAGCGGGAGCTTCAGATACGCAGTATTTT

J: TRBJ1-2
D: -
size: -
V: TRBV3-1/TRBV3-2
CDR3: CASSPKGRAHYGYTF
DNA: TGTGCCAGCAGCCCAAAGGGGAGGGCGCACTATGGCTACACCTTC

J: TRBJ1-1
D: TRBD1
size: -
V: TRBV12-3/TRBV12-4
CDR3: CASQGGTEAFF
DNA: TGTGCCAGCCAGGGGGGCACTGAAGCTTTCTTT

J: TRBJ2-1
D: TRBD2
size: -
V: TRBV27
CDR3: CASRPIAGGTYNEQFF
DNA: TGTGCCAGCAGGCCGATAGCGGGAGGTACCTACAATGAGCAGTTCTTC

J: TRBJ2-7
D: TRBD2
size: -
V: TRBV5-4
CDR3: CASSSGGTAPYEQYF
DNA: TGTGCCAGCAGCTCGGGGGGAACGGCACCCTACGAGCAGTACTTC

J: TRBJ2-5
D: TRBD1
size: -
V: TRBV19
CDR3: CASSIGQGVETQYF
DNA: TGTGCCAGTAGTATCGGACAGGGAGTAGAGACCCAGTACTTC

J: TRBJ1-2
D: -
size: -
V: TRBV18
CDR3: CASSPGSRGYTF
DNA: TGTGCCAGCTCACCAGGGAGCCGCGGCTACACCTTC

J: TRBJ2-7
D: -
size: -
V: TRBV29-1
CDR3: CSVETDQGYEQYF
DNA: TGCAGCGTTGAGACGGATCAGGGCTACGAGCAGTACTTC